This TCR beta chain was recorded in a study of CD4 T cells in relation to SARS-CoV-2 and coronaviruses. Germline V gives CDR1 SEHNR, CDR2 FQNEAQ (reference sequence). J was trimmed by 2 bases and V by 1 base; bases with no gene match: 4. The CDR3 is 15 amino acids. Comments on this clone: The antigen remains unidentified.

Sequencing was performed with immunoSEQ multiplex PCR; in TCRdb, only in-frame clones are kept and a portion is missing. The sample contains about 26,000 clones, 60% to 80% of which appear only once. CD4+ T cells from unexposed donors were obtained before the COVID-19 pandemic (2011-2018). Isolation of CD4+ T cells took place after nine to ten days in culture. The J gene is TRBJ2-7, the V gene TRBV7-9, with 8 bases matching TRBD1. The receptor was derived from a human donor in good health. The sample taken for sequencing was CD4+ T cells from PBMCs, cultured in vitro. The CDR3, as DNA: TGTGCCAGCAGCTTAGGCGGACAGGGAACCTACGAGCAGTACTTC. It codes for CASSLGGQGTYEQYF.